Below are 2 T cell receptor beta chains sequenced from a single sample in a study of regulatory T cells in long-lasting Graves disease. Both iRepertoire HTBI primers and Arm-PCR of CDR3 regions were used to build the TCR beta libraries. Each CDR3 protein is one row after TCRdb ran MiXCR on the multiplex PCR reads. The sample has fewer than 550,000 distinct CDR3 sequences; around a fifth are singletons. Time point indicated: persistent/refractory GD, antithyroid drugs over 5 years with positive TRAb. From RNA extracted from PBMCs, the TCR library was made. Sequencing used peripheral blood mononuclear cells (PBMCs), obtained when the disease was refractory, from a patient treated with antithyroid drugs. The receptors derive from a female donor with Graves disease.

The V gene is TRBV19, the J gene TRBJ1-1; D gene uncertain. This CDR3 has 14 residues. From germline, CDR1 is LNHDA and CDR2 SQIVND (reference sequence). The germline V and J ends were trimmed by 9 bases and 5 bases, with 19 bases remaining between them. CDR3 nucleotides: TGTGCCAGCGACCCCGGGCCGCGGAAAACTGAAGCTTTCTTT. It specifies CASDPGPRKTEAFF. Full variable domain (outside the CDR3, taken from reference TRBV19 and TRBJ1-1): DGGITQSPKYLFRKEGQNVTLSCEQNLNHDAMYWYRQDPGQGLRLIYYSQIVNDFQKGDIAEGYSVSREKKESFPLTVTSAQKNPTAFYLCASDPGPRKTEAFFGQGTRLTVV.

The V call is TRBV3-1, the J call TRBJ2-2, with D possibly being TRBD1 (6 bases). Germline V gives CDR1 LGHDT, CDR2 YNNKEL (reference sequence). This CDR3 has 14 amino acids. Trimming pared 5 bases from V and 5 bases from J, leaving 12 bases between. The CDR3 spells CASSKNRDTGELFF. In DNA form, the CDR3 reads TGTGCCAGCAGCAAAAACAGGGATACCGGGGAGCTGTTTTTT.